This passage covers 24 T cell receptor beta chains from one sample sequenced in a study of T-cell reconstitution after alpha-beta-depleted transplantation in children (dated by TCRdb to the mid-2010s). The library was produced with PCR. The run used an Illumina HiSeq 2500. To normalize quantification of the TCRbeta repertoire, the TCR libraries were built with molecular barcoding that relied on unique molecular identifiers. TCRdb reanalyzed the raw reads on its own, using fastp at Q25 for trimming and MiXCR for clone calling, and kept in-frame beta chains. Rows merge per CDR3 protein into single entries with the most common DNA and genes. The sample table shows 250,000 to 350,000 distinct CDR3 sequences, and more than 9% are seen once. Roughly 9.1% of the sample lies in the top ten. The sequenced sample was PBMCs from the stem cell graft donor, obtained from the stem cell graft. These receptors came from a human donor who donated a stem cell graft to a child with SCID.

This clonotype turned up a few times. V and J are TRBV5-1 and TRBJ2-1, with 13 nucleotides matching TRBD2. Germline V gene data show CDR1 as SGHRS and CDR2 as YFSETQ. The CDR3 runs 16 residues. J lost 2 bases, V lost 3 bases, and 2 bases had no gene match. CDR3 coding DNA: TGCGCCAGCAGCTCCACTAGCGGGGGGGCCTACAATGAGCAGTTCTTC. This encodes CASSSTSGGAYNEQFF.

This chain connects TRBV5-1 to TRBJ1-4; tentatively, D is TRBD1 (6 bases). This CDR3 spans 19 amino acids. Germline loops: CDR1 SGHRS, CDR2 YFSETQ. Trimming removed 3 bases from V and 3 bases from J, with 24 bases in between. As DNA, the CDR3 is TGCGCCAGCAGCTACCCTTTGGACAGTTCGGGCCTAGCTAATGAAAAACTGTTTTTT. It specifies CASSYPLDSSGLANEKLFF.

This clonotype was found a few times. This chain joins TRBV7-3 and TRBJ2-2; D unclear. The CDR3 spans 14 residues. V was clipped by 3 bases and J by 5 bases, with 10 bases between them. Germline loops: CDR1 SGHTA, CDR2 FQGTGA. The CDR3 sequence: CASSLGMFTGELFF. CDR3 in DNA: TGTGCCAGCAGCTTGGGGATGTTTACCGGGGAGCTGTTTTTT.

This clonotype was seen a handful of times. V is TRBV11-2 and J is TRBJ2-7; no clear D. Per germline, CDR1 SGHAT and CDR2 FQNNGV. This CDR3 has 12 residues. The V and J ends lost 5 bases and 3 bases respectively, with 8 bases between them. This CDR3 reads CASSVTLYEQYF. The CDR3 DNA is TGTGCCAGCAGCGTCACCCTCTACGAGCAGTACTTC.

The V and J genes are TRBV29-1 and TRBJ2-7, with a possible D match to TRBD2 (5 bases). V was pared by 0 bases and J by 3 bases, with 9 bases between. CDR1 SQVTM and CDR2 ANQGSEA come from the germline V gene. CDR3 length: 13 amino acids. CDR3 amino acids: CSVEEVDCYEQYF. The CDR3 coding sequence is TGCAGCGTTGAAGAGGTGGACTGCTACGAGCAGTACTTC.

The V and J genes are TRBV12-3 or TRBV12-4 and TRBJ2-2, with TRBD1 identical over 7 bases. This CDR3 has 15 residues. Trimming at V came to 5 bases and at J to 4 bases, leaving 7 bases not matched to a gene. CDR3 nucleotide sequence: TGTGCCAGCAGTACTTACAGGGGAAGCACCGGGGAGCTGTTTTTT. It specifies CASSTYRGSTGELFF.

The CDR3 DNA is TGTGCCAGCAGCTACAGGGGGCAAGAGACCCAGTACTTC. Its protein product is CASSYRGQETQYF. The chain has TRBV7-8 and TRBJ2-5; 8 nucleotides agree with TRBD1. The V gene's germline CDR1 is SGHVS and CDR2 FQNEAQ. The CDR3 loop spans 13 amino acids. The trim removed 4 bases at V and 2 bases at J, leaving 0 bases unmatched.

This clonotype was seen more than once but under ten times. The rearrangement uses TRBV25-1 and TRBJ2-5, with TRBD1 identical over 7 bases. After removal of 6 bases from V and 1 base from J, the junction contained 2 bases not matched to a gene. CDR1 MGHDK and CDR2 SYGVNS come from the germline V gene. The length of the CDR3 is 13 residues. The CDR3 DNA sequence: TGTGCCAGCAGGGGACAGCCCCAAGAGACCCAGTACTTC. Residues: CASRGQPQETQYF.

This chain links TRBV20-1 with TRBJ2-7; no clear D gene. The V and J ends lost 6 bases and 4 bases respectively, with 13 bases between them. CDR1 DFQATT and CDR2 SNEGSKA come from the germline V gene (reference sequence). The CDR3 is made up of 12 amino acids. CDR3 DNA: TGCAGTGCCCGTGGGTCCTTATACGAGCAGTACTTC. Amino acid sequence: CSARGSLYEQYF.

The chain is built from TRBV11-2 and TRBJ2-5, with 8 bases lining up with TRBD1. Germline V gene lookup returns CDR1 SGHAT and CDR2 FQNNGV. This CDR3 comprises 14 residues. J gave up 5 bases and V 2 bases, and 4 bases lay outside the gene matches. CDR3 nucleotide sequence: TGTGCCAGCAGCTTACCACGGACAGGGGAGACCCAGTACTTC. Translating it yields CASSLPRTGETQYF.

This chain links TRBV5-6 with TRBJ1-1; no firm D call. Germline V CDR1 and CDR2: SGHDT, YYEEEE. Trimming took 0 bases from V and 1 from J, leaving 13 bases between them. This CDR3 has 16 residues. CDR3 sequence: CASSLGRGGSNTEAFF. The CDR3 bases are TGTGCCAGCAGCTTGGGGCGCGGCGGATCGAACACTGAAGCTTTCTTT.

The chain links TRBV5-5 to TRBJ2-2; D possibly corresponds to TRBD2 (6 bases). With 0 bases removed from V and 5 bases from J, the gap between germline ends came to 8 bases. The germline CDR1 and CDR2 sequences are SGHKS and YYEKEE (reference sequence). CDR3 length: 14 residues. CDR3 sequence reads: CASSLGDWTGELFF. CDR3 DNA: TGTGCCAGCAGCTTGGGGGACTGGACCGGGGAGCTGTTTTTT.

V usage is TRBV3-1 and J usage is TRBJ2-7; 7 bases agree with TRBD1. After removal of 6 bases from V and 0 bases from J, the junction contained 8 bases not matched to a gene. Germline V gene data show CDR1 as LGHDT and CDR2 as YNNKEL (reference sequence). The CDR3 covers 15 residues. The CDR3 bases are TGTGCCAGCAGTCTAAGGGGGACAGACTCCTACGAGCAGTACTTC. Residues: CASSLRGTDSYEQYF.

This clonotype was counted many times. V gene TRBV5-1 combines with J gene TRBJ2-1, with 12 bases lining up with TRBD1. V lost 5 bases to trimming and J lost 7 bases; unmatched junction nucleotides: 7. CDR1 is SGHRS, CDR2 YFSETQ, per germline. This CDR3 comprises 15 residues. CDR3 DNA: TGCGCCAGCAGTCTGGGACAGGGGGCGCAGAATGAGCAGTTCTTC. Its translation is CASSLGQGAQNEQFF.

This chain joins TRBV6-2 or TRBV6-3 and TRBJ2-3; TRBD2 matches 16 bases. This CDR3 contains 17 residues. Germline V gene data show CDR1 as MNHEY and CDR2 as SVGEGT. J was trimmed by 4 bases and V by 6 bases; bases with no gene match: 7. The CDR3 nucleotides are TGTGCCAGCAGCGGGACTAGCGGGGGGGCCATGCCAGATACGCAGTATTTT. It yields the protein CASSGTSGGAMPDTQYF.

The chain carries TRBV7-9 and TRBJ2-7, with D tentatively TRBD1 (6 bases). Germline CDR1 SEHNR, CDR2 FQNEAQ (reference sequence). CDR3 size: 12 residues. Trimming cost V 5 bases and J 7 bases, with 12 bases left between them. The CDR3 nucleotides are TGTGCCAGCAGCGGGACAAGTTGGGAGCAGTACTTC. Translating gives CASSGTSWEQYF.

The V gene is TRBV7-9, the J gene TRBJ2-3, with D tentatively TRBD1 (6 bases). The germline CDR1 and CDR2 sequences are SEHNR and FQNEAQ (reference sequence). V was cut by 2 bases and J by 2 bases, with 14 bases left in between. The CDR3 loop spans 16 amino acids. The CDR3, as DNA: TGTGCCAGCAGCTTAACAACAGGGAGTAACACAGATACGCAGTATTTT. Protein product: CASSLTTGSNTDTQYF.

The sample holds a few counts of this clonotype. The chain employs TRBV12-3 or TRBV12-4 and TRBJ1-5; D unclear. The CDR3 is made up of 15 amino acids. Trimming cost V 2 bases and J 2 bases, with 10 bases left between them. The CDR3 DNA reads TGTGCCAGCAGTTTAAGTCGGTCAGGCAATCAGCCCCAGCATTTT. Translation: CASSLSRSGNQPQHF.

The gene calls are TRBV12-3 or TRBV12-4 and TRBJ2-3; the D gene is possibly TRBD1 (5 bases). This CDR3 spans 14 amino acids. V shed 0 bases and J shed 6 bases, with 10 bases lying between them. Here the CDR3 reads CASSLAGHKDTQYF. The CDR3 region has the DNA TGTGCCAGCAGTTTAGCGGGGCACAAGGATACGCAGTATTTT.

This clonotype was recorded at least ten times. The V call is TRBV19, the J call TRBJ2-1, with D possibly being TRBD1 (6 bases). Germline V gene lookup returns CDR1 LNHDA and CDR2 SQIVND (reference sequence). The CDR3 consists of 14 residues. V lost 5 bases, J lost 3 bases, and 11 bases lay in between. The CDR3 reads CASSQTGHYNEQFF. CDR3 DNA sequence: TGTGCCAGTAGTCAAACAGGGCACTACAATGAGCAGTTCTTC.

V usage is TRBV29-1 and J usage is TRBJ2-7; D is unclear. The CDR3 runs to 11 residues. V lost 1 base and J 4 bases, leaving 5 bases between the germline ends. The germline V gene encodes CDR1 SQVTM and CDR2 ANQGSEA. The CDR3 loop reads CSVEVEYEQYF. CDR3 nucleotide sequence: TGCAGCGTTGAAGTAGAGTACGAGCAGTACTTC.

The sample holds a few counts of this clonotype. The chain recombines TRBV29-1 with TRBJ2-1; D possibly corresponds to TRBD1 (6 bases). Trimming shortened V by 4 bases and J by 7 bases, and 14 bases separated the two germline ends. The germline V gene encodes CDR1 SQVTM and CDR2 ANQGSEA. The CDR3 has 13 residues. The chain's CDR3 is CSVAAQGWNEQFF. The CDR3 DNA is TGCAGCGTTGCCGCGCAGGGGTGGAATGAGCAGTTCTTC.

This clonotype has more than one count but fewer than ten. This chain joins TRBV3-1 and TRBJ2-3, with no clear D. The length of the CDR3 is 16 residues. Trimming stripped 4 bases from V and 0 bases from J, with 14 bases between. Germline CDR1 reads LGHDT; CDR2 reads YNNKEL (reference sequence). CDR3: CASSRRHSLSTDTQYF. Written as DNA, the CDR3 is TGTGCCAGCAGCCGTAGACATTCACTAAGCACAGATACGCAGTATTTT.

The chain has TRBV7-2 and TRBJ1-6; D not resolved. Trimming took 1 base from V and 7 from J, leaving 11 bases between them. The CDR3 loop spans 15 amino acids. Germline CDR1 is SGHTA and CDR2 is FQGNSA. CDR3 sequence (DNA): TGTGCCAGCAGCTTAGGGTTCAGTCAAAATTCACCCCTCCACTTT. Its translation: CASSLGFSQNSPLHF.